These T cell receptor beta chains were read from a single sample in a study of CD8 T cells in ankylosing spondylitis. From the 5' RACE reads, TCRdb called clonotypes with MiXCR, one entry per CDR3 protein. There are a few hundred thousand distinct CDR3 sequences in the sample; 20% to 25% occur only once, and around 17% lies in the top ten. Sequences were obtained from blood, either unsorted or a sorted T cell fraction (not recorded which). The receptors come from a male donor with ankylosing spondylitis. The CDR3 runs from the conserved cysteine through the conserved F or W. D genes are given only for firm matches. The size entry is marked missing in some rows and otherwise reads once, few, many or a size class.

TRBJ2-1	TRBV6-2/TRBV6-3	TRBD2	.	TGTGCCAGCAGGCGGGCGGGGGTTGAGCAGTTCTTC	CASRRAGVEQFF
TRBJ1-2	TRBV5-1	.	many	TGCGCCAGCAGCCCCGAACAGGGTGGAAGATATGGCTACACCTTC	CASSPEQGGRYGYTF
TRBJ1-2	TRBV9	.	.	TGTGCCAGCAGCGCCGGGGGCATCAACTATGGCTACACCTTC	CASSAGGINYGYTF
TRBJ1-1	TRBV6-2/TRBV6-3	TRBD1	.	TGTGCCAGCAGTTCGGTAGGGACAGACACTGAAGCTTTCTTT	CASSSVGTDTEAFF
TRBJ1-2	TRBV10-1	.	many	TGCGCCAGCAGTCAAGGACTATCGGATGGCTACACCTTC	CASSQGLSDGYTF
TRBJ1-5	TRBV27	.	.	TGTGCCAGCAGTTTAACGCAGGCCTATAGCAATCAGCCCCAGCATTTT	CASSLTQAYSNQPQHF
TRBJ2-7	TRBV11-2	.	.	TGTGCCAGCCGTCCGCTAATGCGACCAGACTACGAGCAGTACTTC	CASRPLMRPDYEQYF
TRBJ1-5	TRBV6-5	.	.	TGTGCCAGCAGTTACTCGATTCCCCACAGGGTCGGGCAGCCCCAGCATTTT	CASSYSIPHRVGQPQHF
TRBJ2-7	TRBV7-8	TRBD1	.	TGTGCCAGCAGCAGAGACAGGGGTGGCGAGCAGTACTTC	CASSRDRGGEQYF
TRBJ2-1	TRBV20-1	TRBD2	.	TGCAGTGCTAGAAGACTAGCGGGAGGCCTCTCCTACAATGAGCAGTTCTTC	CSARRLAGGLSYNEQFF
TRBJ2-2	TRBV2	TRBD1	few	TGTGCCAGCAGTGTGCCGGGACAGGTCACCGGGGAGCTGTTTTTT	CASSVPGQVTGELFF
TRBJ2-7	TRBV28	.	few	TGTGCCACCTTAGATATCACCTACGAGCAGTACTTC	CATLDITYEQYF
TRBJ2-3	TRBV20-1	.	.	TGCAGTGCCTGGGGTACTGGCACAGATACGCAGTATTTT	CSAWGTGTDTQYF
TRBJ2-7	TRBV7-2	TRBD2	many	TGTGCCAGCAGCTTAGGGACTAGCGTGGCCTACGAGCAGTACTTC	CASSLGTSVAYEQYF
TRBJ2-1	TRBV25-1	.	many	TGTGCCAGCAGTGTGAGTCCACAGTTGTATGAGCAGTTCTTC	CASSVSPQLYEQFF
TRBJ2-3	TRBV20-1	TRBD2	many	TGCAGTGCTATTGGGCTAGCGGAGACAGATACGCAGTATTTT	CSAIGLAETDTQYF
TRBJ2-3	TRBV11-1	.	.	TGTGCCAGCAGCTTAGGTGGCCGCTATAGCACAGATACGCAGTATTTT	CASSLGGRYSTDTQYF
TRBJ1-5	TRBV10-3	.	.	TGTGCCATCAGTGAGAGGGAAAATCAGCCCCAGCATTTT	CAISERENQPQHF
TRBJ2-3	TRBV4-3	.	few	TGCGCCAGCAGCCAAGATTTCCAGGATACGCAGTATTTT	CASSQDFQDTQYF
TRBJ1-5	TRBV19	.	few	TGTGCCAGTAGTATAGGAGTCCAGCCCCAGCATTTT	CASSIGVQPQHF
TRBJ1-1	TRBV11-2	.	.	TGTGCCAGCGAGTGGGGGGCTGTGGGGATCGGTGAAGCTTTCTTT	CASEWGAVGIGEAFF
TRBJ1-1	TRBV5-1	.	.	TGCGCCAGCAGCTTGGCCGAAGTCCTTACGAACACTGAAGCTTTCTTT	CASSLAEVLTNTEAFF
TRBJ2-7	TRBV20-1	.	few	TGCAGTGTAAATCGAGGACTCAGTCCCTACGAGCAGTACTTC	CSVNRGLSPYEQYF
TRBJ2-7	TRBV28	.	few	TGTGCCAGCAGTTTATACGCCGCCCAGGGTACCTACGAGCAGTACTTC	CASSLYAAQGTYEQYF
TRBJ2-7	TRBV9	TRBD1	.	TGTGCCAGCAGCGTAGCCCCGTCGGGACAGGGGACCTACGAGCAGTACTTC	CASSVAPSGQGTYEQYF
TRBJ2-6	TRBV7-2	.	.	TGTGCCAGCAGCTTAAGTTCGGGCACGGGGGCCAACGTCCTGACTTTC	CASSLSSGTGANVLTF
TRBJ2-3	TRBV7-2	.	few	TGTGCCAGCCGGAGAGGGCCACATACAGATACGCAGTATTTT	CASRRGPHTDTQYF
TRBJ2-3	TRBV9	.	once	TGTGCCAGCAGCGTAGGTCTGTCAGATACGCAGTATTTT	CASSVGLSDTQYF
TRBJ1-5	TRBV28	.	few	TGTGCCAGCAGTTTAAGGGCAGGGTTCTATAGCAATCAGCCCCAGCATTTT	CASSLRAGFYSNQPQHF
TRBJ2-2	TRBV5-5	TRBD1	few	TGTGCCAGCAGCTTGGTCCCGGGACAGGGGTCCGGGGAGCTGTTTTTT	CASSLVPGQGSGELFF
TRBJ2-4	TRBV6-6	.	.	TGTGCCAGCGGAGGGGCGAACATTCAGTACTTC	CASGGANIQYF
TRBJ1-2	TRBV5-1	.	few	TGCGCCAGCAGCTTCGAGACAGATAACTATGGCTACACCTTC	CASSFETDNYGYTF
TRBJ2-1	TRBV12-3/TRBV12-4	TRBD1	few	TGTGCCAGCAGTCAAACCGGGACAGGGAGGTACAATGAGCAGTTCTTC	CASSQTGTGRYNEQFF
TRBJ1-5	TRBV7-2	.	.	TGTGCCAGCAGCTTAGGGTGGAGGGCTTGGCCCCAGCATTTT	CASSLGWRAWPQHF
TRBJ2-1	TRBV20-1	TRBD2	.	TGCAGTGCTGACCGACTAGCGGGAGACAATGAGCAGTTCTTC	CSADRLAGDNEQFF
TRBJ1-2	TRBV28	.	.	TGTGCCAGCAGTTTATGGGGCAGAGACTATGGCTACACCTTC	CASSLWGRDYGYTF
TRBJ2-3	TRBV12-3/TRBV12-4	.	many	TGTGCCAGCAGTTCGACAGATACGCAGTATTTT	CASSSTDTQYF
TRBJ2-7	TRBV5-1	.	.	TGCGCCAGCAGCTTTTCCCTCGCCTACGAGCAGTACTTC	CASSFSLAYEQYF
TRBJ1-1	TRBV29-1	TRBD1	.	TGCAGCGTTGGAGGCCAGGGGGGGACTGAAGCTTTCTTT	CSVGGQGGTEAFF
TRBJ2-5	TRBV27	.	.	TGTGCCAGCAGTTGGACCAGACCGGGAGAGACCCAGTACTTC	CASSWTRPGETQYF
TRBJ2-3	TRBV5-1	.	.	TGCGCCAGCAGCCACGGGACAGATACGCAGTATTTT	CASSHGTDTQYF
TRBJ1-1	TRBV29-1	.	many	TGCAGCGTGGAAGAAAGTACAGGGATTAGAGCTTTCTTT	CSVEESTGIRAFF
TRBJ2-5	TRBV20-1	.	once	TGCAGTGCTCTCCGAAACCAAGAGACCCAGTACTTC	CSALRNQETQYF
TRBJ1-4	TRBV3-1	TRBD1	.	TGTGCCAGCAGAAACAGGGGCATTGAAAAACTGTTTTTT	CASRNRGIEKLFF
TRBJ2-1	TRBV20-1	TRBD2	.	TGCAGTGCTAGAGTTCTTAGCGGGAGGGCGAGCTCCTACAATGAGCAGTTCTTC	CSARVLSGRASSYNEQFF
TRBJ2-1	TRBV6-2/TRBV6-3	.	few	TGTGCCAGCAGTATGTCTCTAGAGCCGTTCAATGAGCAGTTCTTC	CASSMSLEPFNEQFF
TRBJ2-3	TRBV5-1	.	.	TGCGCCAGCAGCTCCCCCCTTTTGGATACGCAGTATTTT	CASSSPLLDTQYF
TRBJ2-1	TRBV5-1	TRBD2	many	TGCGCCAGCAGCTTGGAACTAGCGGGAGGCGATGAGCAGTTCTTC	CASSLELAGGDEQFF
TRBJ2-7	TRBV7-6	.	once	TGTGCCAGCGCCCTTGAGGGCGAGCAGTACTTC	CASALEGEQYF
TRBJ2-6	TRBV5-1	.	.	TGCGCCAGCAGCTTGTTTAACAGCCGCTCCGGGGCCAACGTCCTGACTTTC	CASSLFNSRSGANVLTF
TRBJ2-5	TRBV29-1	.	many	TGCAGCGTCCGACGACAGGTAGCAGAGACCCAGTACTTC	CSVRRQVAETQYF
TRBJ2-2	TRBV10-1	TRBD2	.	TGCGCCAGCAGTGAGTGGCGGGGGAACGGGGAGCTGTTTTTT	CASSEWRGNGELFF
TRBJ2-1	TRBV5-8	TRBD2	many	TGTGCCAGCAGCTTCCGCCGACTAGCGGGAGAGGGTGAGCAGTTCTTC	CASSFRRLAGEGEQFF
TRBJ2-3	TRBV6-1	.	few	TGTGCCAGCAGTGTACAGTATAGCACAGATACGCAGTATTTT	CASSVQYSTDTQYF
TRBJ2-1	TRBV24-1	.	few	TGTGCCACCAGTGACTTGCGGGGGACAAACACACCCAGCTCCTACAATGAGCAGTTCTTC	CATSDLRGTNTPSSYNEQFF